The clone carrying this TCR beta chain occurred many times. Its antigen is unidentified. Using RNA transcripts as the source, TCR beta CDR3 regions were amplified. Initially, a first-round RT-PCR of the TCR CDR3 employed the HTBI primer set. One entry per CDR3 protein, called by TCRdb with MiXCR from the multiplex PCR reads. The sample lists more than 500,000 distinct CDR3 sequences, around 15% occurring once. This record belongs to a study of T cells in Graves' hyperthyroidism and ophthalmopathy. With V trimmed by 3 bases and J by 2 bases, 13 bases remained unmatched. Germline lookup yields CDR1 KGHSH and CDR2 LQKENI. The CDR3 is made up of 18 amino acids. Uncontrolled infection, other autoimmune disease, pregnancy or lactation led to exclusion. Notes on the study in general: Expanded thyroid clonotypes (above 0.001) were mostly also found in blood. Ophthalmopathy stood apart from stable hyperthyroidism in a 13 V-J model. It was a median around 6 months before onset that the model predicted ophthalmopathy.

The clonotype comes from a woman aged 40 to 50 with Graves' ophthalmopathy. The chain employs TRBV18 and TRBJ2-5; TRBD2 matches 9 bases. The sequenced sample consisted of blood. The CDR3 is CASSPIAGVSGGQETQYF. Written as DNA, the CDR3 is TGTGCCAGCTCACCGATAGCGGGAGTATCAGGAGGGCAAGAGACCCAGTACTTC.